This T cell receptor (beta chain) was sequenced in a study of T cell responses to AZD1222 COVID-19 vaccine. General observations from the study: Reports say nearly half of spike-specific TCRs go after unmutated variant regions.

Produced via immunoSEQ multiplex PCR; TCRdb's table is partial and in-frame only. The sample carries 100,000 to 150,000 clones, about 90% recorded once. Worth noting for this clone: The antigen is not known.

The CDR3 runs to 15 residues. Trimming took 2 bases from V and 0 from J, leaving 6 bases between them. Germline V gives CDR1 SGHKS, CDR2 YYEKEE (reference sequence). The material sequenced was peripheral blood, taken 28 days after the second AZD1222 dose. This clonotype originated in an adult who received the AZD1222 COVID-19 vaccine. This chain links TRBV5-5 with TRBJ1-6; no clear D. CDR3 sequence reads: CASSFWSSYNSPLHF. In DNA, the CDR3 is TGTGCCAGCAGCTTTTGGAGCTCCTATAATTCACCCCTCCACTTT.